The sequence of this T cell receptor (beta chain) was determined in a study of shared clonotypes between healthy human individuals. In germline, CDR1 is LNHDA, CDR2 SQIVND (reference sequence). J lost 3 bases, V lost 1 base, and 4 bases had no gene match. The CDR3 sequence is 17 residues long. Naive CD8 cells comprised CD45RO-negative, CCR7-positively selected cells, excluding terminally differentiated effector memory CD45RA+ cells. About this clone itself: Its antigen remains unidentified.

Study-level findings and limits: Across a handful of donors, naive CD4 shared 5% to 5.5%, naive CD8 more than 3%, memory CD4 approximately 2.5%, memory CD8 0.4%.

Each subset's genomic DNA was shared equally among a number of immunoSEQ plates. Original handling: Because ImmunoSEQ provided only junction sequences with no quality scores, the filtering differed. Clones were read by immunoSEQ multiplex PCR, and TCRdb kept only the in-frame ones, dropping some. The V and J calls and clone size come from that table; D and trimming were worked out from the DNA. In the table there are about 2,200,000 clones, about 93% of which are singletons. The chain couples TRBV19 to TRBJ2-1; TRBD2 aligns across 12 bases. The sequence was obtained from a man between 18 and 29 years old in good health. Some clones in this sample may be carry-over from other donors' samples. Sequencing was done on a sample of naive CD8+ T cells from PBMCs. In DNA, the CDR3 is TGTGCCAGTAGTATAGTACTAGCGGGAGGCCTCTACAATGAGCAGTTCTTC. Residues: CASSIVLAGGLYNEQFF.